Detailed here is one T cell receptor beta chain. The data derive from a study of blood T cell repertoires in COVID-19. At the level of the study: There were acute and convalescent COVID-19 samples, and they came from the United States, Italy and Spain. T cells, B-cell-depleted T cells, or PBMCs provided the cDNA or gDNA that served as material.

Per the germline V gene, CDR1 is LNHDA and CDR2 is SQIVND (reference sequence). The CDR3 is 16 amino acids. The V end lost 3 bases, the J end lost 0 bases, and 14 bases lay between the germline ends. Original analysis: Reference gene primer amplification gave estimated nucleated cell counts. The repertoire was sequenced with immunoSEQ multiplex PCR; TCRdb's copy has only in-frame clones and lacks some. Clone size and V and J calls were adopted from that table, with D and trimming inferred from the DNA. The sample consists of 95,000 to 100,000 clones, roughly 86% of them appearing once. The chain joins TRBV19 to TRBJ1-2; D call uncertain. Material: peripheral blood. The receptor was derived from a woman under 40 with acute or convalescent COVID-19. The CDR3 DNA follows: TGTGCCAGTAGTATGGTGTCAGGATCCTCTAACTATGGCTACACCTTC. Protein: CASSMVSGSSNYGYTF.